Each of the 29 T cell receptor beta chains below was sequenced from the same sample in a study of B cell selection in AIRE deficiency. Some clones are missing from TCRdb's copy, which holds only in-frame ones; the method was immunoSEQ multiplex PCR. Of some 24,000 clones listed, roughly 96% were seen once; the top ten hold 0.2% to 0.25%. The sorted conventional CD4 T cells were gated as CD4+CD127+. Specimen: conventional CD4+ T cells sorted from PBMCs. All receptors derive from a human donor with AIRE deficiency.

The CDR3 DNA sequence: TGTGCCAGTAGTTCTCGGGGGAGCACTGAAGCTTTCTTT. Protein: CASSSRGSTEAFF. The V gene is TRBV19, the J gene TRBJ1-1, with D tentatively TRBD1 (5 bases). V lost 5 bases and J lost 4, with 11 bases in between. The V gene's germline CDR1 is LNHDA and CDR2 SQIVND (reference sequence). This CDR3 is built from 13 residues.

This chain uses TRBV19 with TRBJ1-2; 10 nucleotides align to TRBD1. Trimming cost V 5 bases and J 5 bases; bases outside gene matches: 8. Germline V gene data show CDR1 as LNHDA and CDR2 as SQIVND (reference sequence). This CDR3 has 15 amino acids. The chain's CDR3 is CASSVTGGGGYGYTF. The CDR3 bases are TGTGCCAGTAGTGTGACAGGGGGCGGAGGATATGGCTACACCTTC.

The CDR3 region is CASSPLEGRGTQYF. The CDR3 DNA reads TGTGCCAGCTCACCACTTGAGGGCCGGGGGACCCAGTACTTC. The chain combines TRBV18 with TRBJ2-5; TRBD2 might be the D (5 bases). The CDR3 covers 14 residues. Per the germline V gene, CDR1 is KGHSH and CDR2 is LQKENI. V shed 1 base and J shed 7 bases, with 13 bases lying between them.

The chain carries TRBV6-5 and TRBJ1-2; D possibly corresponds to TRBD1 (6 bases). Germline lookup yields CDR1 MNHEY and CDR2 SVGAGI. Trimming took 8 bases from V and 3 from J, leaving 13 bases between them. This CDR3 has 13 amino acids. Written as DNA, the CDR3 is TGTGCCAGCGGGAGGGGGGCCGACTATGGCTACACCTTC. Translation gives CASGRGADYGYTF.

V usage is TRBV7-2 and J usage is TRBJ2-1; tentatively, D is TRBD1 or TRBD2 (6 bases each). Germline V CDR1 and CDR2: SGHTA, FQGNSA. The CDR3 totals 15 residues. The V end was cut by 5 bases, the J end by 0 bases, with 11 bases between. The CDR3 region has the DNA TGTGCCAGCAGCGGGGGGCGGAGCTCCTACAATGAGCAGTTCTTC. Amino acid sequence: CASSGGRSSYNEQFF.

The chain is built from TRBV2 and TRBJ2-1; the match to TRBD2 covers 9 bases. The CDR3 sequence is 18 residues long. The J segment lost 1 base and the V segment lost 8 bases, leaving 15 bases of the junction unmatched. CDR1 and CDR2 from the germline V gene are SNHLY and FYNNEI. CDR3 amino acids: CASVAGGARGSSYNEQFF. CDR3 nucleotide sequence: TGTGCCAGCGTCGCGGGGGGGGCGCGTGGTAGTTCCTACAATGAGCAGTTCTTC.

This rearrangement joins TRBV5-4 to TRBJ1-3; D remains unclear. The germline V gene encodes CDR1 SGHNT and CDR2 YYREEE (reference sequence). This CDR3 spans 13 amino acids. V lost 4 bases and J 0 bases, leaving 5 bases between the germline ends. The CDR3 loop is CASSKGSGNTIYF. CDR3 in DNA: TGTGCCAGCAGCAAGGGCTCTGGAAACACCATATATTTT.

The chain has TRBV5-8 and TRBJ2-7, with TRBD2 matching 8 bases. Germline lookup yields CDR1 SGHTS and CDR2 YDEGEE. There are 15 residues in the CDR3. Trimming at V came to 4 bases and at J to 7 bases, leaving 13 bases not matched to a gene. The CDR3 here is CASSPRIAGTGEQYF. The CDR3 nucleotides are TGTGCCAGCAGCCCTCGGATAGCGGGGACGGGGGAGCAGTACTTC.

The V gene is TRBV10-1, the J gene TRBJ1-6; maybe TRBD1 (5 bases). There are 20 residues in the CDR3. Germline V gene lookup returns CDR1 WNHNN and CDR2 SYGVQD (reference sequence). V lost 0 bases, J lost 17 bases, and 35 bases lay in between. The CDR3 DNA sequence: TGCGCCAGCAGTGAGTCGGAAGGGAGAATTGAGGCAAGGGGCCGCGAGCAGGTCCACTTT. Its protein product is CASSESEGRIEARGREQVHF.

The chain carries TRBV7-7 and TRBJ1-5; 10 bases line up with TRBD1. The V gene end was trimmed by 3 bases and the J gene end by 6 bases; junction bases not matched to a gene: 2. Germline loops: CDR1 SSHAT, CDR2 FNYEAQ (reference sequence). The CDR3 has 14 residues. DNA for the CDR3: TGTGCCAGCAGCTTGACAGGGGGCGGTCAGCCCCAGCATTTT. This gives the protein CASSLTGGGQPQHF. The complete variable domain, with remaining parts taken from reference TRBV7-7 and TRBJ1-5, reads GAGVSQSPRYKVTKRGQDVTLRCDPISSHATLYWYQQALGQGPEFLTYFNYEAQPDKSGLPSDRFSAERPEGSISTLTIQRTEQRDSAMYRCASSLTGGGQPQHFGDGTRLSIL.

The chain recombines TRBV13 with TRBJ1-1; D not resolved. The CDR3 is 15 amino acids. CDR1 and CDR2 from the germline V gene are PRHDT and FYEKMQ (reference sequence). V lost 0 bases and J lost 6, with 14 bases in between. The DNA for the CDR3 is TGTGCCAGCAGCTTAGGGCGATACCAAGGCGCTGAAGCTTTCTTT. It yields the protein CASSLGRYQGAEAFF.

The chain joins TRBV25-1 to TRBJ2-7; 9 bases agree with TRBD1. The V gene's germline CDR1 is MGHDK and CDR2 SYGVNS. Trimming took 3 bases from V and 2 from J; bases not matched to a gene: 11. This CDR3 has 17 amino acids. CDR3 bases: TGTGCCAGCAGTGACGGTTTAAGGCGACAGGGGGCCTACGAGCAGTACTTC. Residues: CASSDGLRRQGAYEQYF.

This sequence joins TRBV28 and TRBJ2-6, with TRBD1 matching over 8 bases. Trimming removed 7 bases from V and 3 bases from J; junction bases left unmatched: 8. CDR1 MDHEN and CDR2 SYDVKM come from the germline V gene. The CDR3 extends over 16 amino acids. The CDR3 here is CASNGSGGFGANVLTF. The CDR3 DNA follows: TGTGCCAGCAACGGCTCAGGGGGCTTTGGGGCCAACGTCCTGACTTTC.

The chain combines TRBV28 with TRBJ2-5; 7 bases align to TRBD2. After removal of 9 bases from V and 6 bases from J, the junction contained 13 bases not matched to a gene. There are 14 residues in the CDR3. Germline V lookup: CDR1 MDHEN, CDR2 SYDVKM. The CDR3 sequence is CASSLGGSGKTQYF. The CDR3 DNA follows: TGTGCCAGTAGCCTCGGGGGGTCGGGAAAGACCCAGTACTTC.

This sequence joins TRBV7-9 and TRBJ2-1; 8 nucleotides agree with TRBD2. Germline CDR1 reads SEHNR; CDR2 reads FQNEAQ (reference sequence). There are 14 residues in the CDR3. The V gene end was trimmed by 5 bases and the J gene end by 6 bases; junction bases not matched to a gene: 6. The CDR3 nucleotides read TGTGCCAGCAGCACGGGACTAGAATTCAATGAGCAGTTCTTC. It specifies CASSTGLEFNEQFF.

V usage is TRBV7-2 and J usage is TRBJ2-5, with D possibly being TRBD1 (5 bases). V was pared by 3 bases and J by 5 bases, with 13 bases between. The CDR3 totals 14 residues. Germline V lookup: CDR1 SGHTA, CDR2 FQGNSA. The CDR3: CASSFYTTEETQYF. The CDR3 coding sequence is TGTGCCAGCAGCTTCTACACGACAGAGGAGACCCAGTACTTC.

J is TRBJ2-2 and V is TRBV10-3; tentative D call: TRBD1 (6 bases). Trimming stripped 8 bases from V and 6 bases from J, with 22 bases between. The germline V gene encodes CDR1 ENHRY and CDR2 SYGVKD. The CDR3 totals 16 residues. The CDR3 reads CAIPRGRDLDAGELFF. In DNA form, the CDR3 reads TGTGCCATCCCCAGGGGCCGGGACCTCGACGCCGGGGAGCTGTTTTTT.

The rearrangement links TRBV18 to TRBJ2-2; D is unclear. CDR1 KGHSH and CDR2 LQKENI come from the germline V gene. This CDR3 has 14 residues. Trimming took 8 bases from V and 0 from J, leaving 10 bases between them. In nucleotides, the CDR3 is TGTGCCAGCCAGTATGACGCGAACACCGGGGAGCTGTTTTTT. Protein product: CASQYDANTGELFF.

A single count supports this clone. The chain joins TRBV6-1 to TRBJ1-5, with D unresolved. The CDR3 covers 15 residues. Germline CDR1 MNHNS, CDR2 SASEGT. Trimming removed 2 bases at V and 7 bases at J, with 15 bases between. In DNA, the CDR3 is TGTGCCAGCAGTGAACACCCTATCACTGACCAGCCCCAGCATTTT. Amino acid sequence: CASSEHPITDQPQHF.

The rearrangement links TRBV5-5 to TRBJ2-7, with 10 positions matching TRBD2. There are 15 residues in the CDR3. The germline gives CDR1 SGHKS, CDR2 YYEKEE (reference sequence). After removal of 4 bases from V and 0 bases from J, the junction contained 4 bases not matched to a gene. The CDR3, as DNA: TGTGCCAGCAGCCCCAGACTAGCGGGCTCCTACGAGCAGTACTTC. Translation gives CASSPRLAGSYEQYF.

The chain uses TRBV28 and TRBJ1-5; no clear D. The germline CDR1 and CDR2 sequences are MDHEN and SYDVKM. The length of the CDR3 is 12 residues. Trimming took 7 bases from V and 2 from J, leaving 6 bases between them. Written as DNA, the CDR3 is TGTGCCAGCAAGGGAGGCAATCAGCCCCAGCATTTT. Its protein product is CASKGGNQPQHF. The full variable domain, rest sourced from reference TRBV28 and TRBJ1-5, is DVKVTQSSRYLVKRTGEKVFLECVQDMDHENMFWYRQDPGLGLRLIYFSYDVKMKEKGDIPEGYSVSREKKERFSLILESASTNQTSMYLCASKGGNQPQHFGDGTRLSIL.

This chain's CDR3 is CASSLGTGPQDTQYF. The CDR3 nucleotides are TGTGCCAGCAGCTTGGGAACCGGGCCCCAAGATACGCAGTATTTT. The gene calls are TRBV5-6 and TRBJ2-3, with D unresolved. From germline, CDR1 is SGHDT and CDR2 YYEEEE. This CDR3 contains 15 residues. V shed 0 bases and J shed 5 bases, with 13 bases lying between them. The variable domain in full, with the rest retrieved from reference TRBV5-6 and TRBJ2-3, is DAGVTQSPTHLIKTRGQQVTLRCSPKSGHDTVSWYQQALGQGPQFIFQYYEEEERQRGNFPDRFSGHQFPNYSSELNVNALLLGDSALYLCASSLGTGPQDTQYFGPGTRLTVL.

This clone showed up just a few times. The gene calls are TRBV6-1 and TRBJ2-5; D not resolved. The germline CDR1 and CDR2 sequences are MNHNS and SASEGT. V was pared by 1 base and J by 1 base, with 13 bases between. CDR3 length: 16 amino acids. CDR3 in DNA: TGTGCCAGCAGTGAAGTTTGGAAGGGCGGCCAAGAGACCCAGTACTTC. The encoded protein is CASSEVWKGGQETQYF.

Note on this clone: The identical CDR3 is also encoded by other nucleotide sequences in the sample. The chain has TRBV7-2 and TRBJ1-4; 11 positions match TRBD1. This CDR3 comprises 16 residues. V trimming: 5 bases; J trimming: 7 bases; junction bases outside the gene matches: 9. Germline CDR1 and CDR2: SGHTA and FQGNSA. In DNA form, the CDR3 reads TGTGCCAGCAGCCCGCGACGGGACAGGGGGGGTGAAAAACTGTTTTTT. The encoded protein is CASSPRRDRGGEKLFF.

The V and J genes are TRBV5-4 and TRBJ1-1, with a weak D call TRBD1 (5 bases). V was trimmed by 4 bases and J by 4 bases, leaving 11 bases between them. The V gene's germline CDR1 is SGHNT and CDR2 YYREEE (reference sequence). This CDR3 has 13 amino acids. The CDR3 nucleotides read TGTGCCAGCAGCCCGACAGCGGGCACTGAAGCTTTCTTT. Protein sequence: CASSPTAGTEAFF. Drawing the rest from reference TRBV5-4 and TRBJ1-1, the complete variable domain is ETGVTQSPTHLIKTRGQQVTLRCSSQSGHNTVSWYQQALGQGPQFIFQYYREEENGRGNFPPRFSGLQFPNYSSELNVNALELDDSALYLCASSPTAGTEAFFGQGTRLTVV.

The J gene is TRBJ2-1, the V gene TRBV28; maybe TRBD1 (5 bases). The germline V and J ends were trimmed by 6 bases and 3 bases, with 15 bases remaining between them. CDR1 is MDHEN, CDR2 SYDVKM, per germline. This CDR3 comprises 15 residues. CDR3 nucleotides: TGTGCCAGCAGCCCGCAAGGTCAGGGCTACAATGAGCAGTTCTTC. Translated: CASSPQGQGYNEQFF. Full variable domain (missing parts from reference TRBV28 and TRBJ2-1): DVKVTQSSRYLVKRTGEKVFLECVQDMDHENMFWYRQDPGLGLRLIYFSYDVKMKEKGDIPEGYSVSREKKERFSLILESASTNQTSMYLCASSPQGQGYNEQFFGPGTRLTVL.

This clone was recorded only once. This sequence joins TRBV6-5 and TRBJ2-7; 7 bases agree with TRBD1. Germline-derived CDR1 and CDR2 are MNHEY and SVGAGI. The CDR3 runs 15 residues. V lost 5 bases, J lost 1 base, and 8 bases stayed unmatched. CDR3 residues: CASSTRQGRSYEQYF. CDR3 coding DNA: TGTGCCAGCAGTACCCGACAGGGACGATCCTACGAGCAGTACTTC.

The genes are TRBV5-5 and TRBJ2-7; TRBD1 might be the D (6 bases). Trimming took off 4 bases at V and 1 base at J, with 12 bases between the two ends. Germline loops: CDR1 SGHKS, CDR2 YYEKEE (reference sequence). The CDR3 totals 14 residues. This CDR3 is CASSIRQGSYEQYF. CDR3 sequence (DNA): TGTGCCAGCAGCATTCGGCAGGGGTCCTACGAGCAGTACTTC.

The V call is TRBV11-3, the J call TRBJ1-3; D is possibly TRBD1 (5 bases). Germline CDR1 reads SGHNT; CDR2 reads YENEEA. The V and J ends lost 5 bases and 4 bases respectively, with 12 bases between them. The CDR3 sequence is 14 residues long. The CDR3 sequence: CASSPGTVGNTIYF. The CDR3 DNA reads TGTGCCAGCAGCCCGGGGACCGTCGGAAACACCATATATTTT.